What follows are 30 T cell receptor beta chains derived from one specimen sequenced in a study of radiation and T cells in renal cell carcinoma. As for time point: baseline pretreatment blood. Treatment described: 15 Gy SBRT to primary tumor, nephrectomy 4 weeks later. Produced via immunoSEQ multiplex PCR; TCRdb's table is partial and in-frame only. Of approximately 110,000 clones listed, about four fifths are singletons. This material consisted of blood, taken from a patient whose treatment included radiotherapy and nephrectomy. The source is a woman in her sixties with renal cell carcinoma.

The CDR3 DNA is TGTGCCAGCAGCCGGGACAGAAACACCATATATTTT. Its protein product is CASSRDRNTIYF. The genes are TRBV11-2 and TRBJ1-3, with D maybe TRBD1 (6 bases). The CDR3 totals 12 residues. Deletions cut 5 bases from V and 5 bases from J, with 7 bases between. In germline, CDR1 is SGHAT, CDR2 FQNNGV.

The chain joins TRBV7-2 to TRBJ1-2; no clear D gene. The CDR3 is made up of 14 amino acids. The germline gives CDR1 SGHTA, CDR2 FQGNSA. Deletions cut 1 base from V and 3 bases from J, with 9 bases between. CDR3 nucleotides: TGTGCCAGCAGCTTAGGAGAAGGGTACTATGGCTACACCTTC. It specifies CASSLGEGYYGYTF.

Only a few counts were recorded for this clone. The chain employs TRBV21-1 and TRBJ2-1; the table's D call TRBD2 went unverified against the DNA. TRBV21-1 is labeled a pseudogene. The CDR3 is 14 residues long. The DNA for the CDR3 is TGTGCCTCGCAACTAGCGGGGGTTTACAATGAGCAGTTCTTC. Translation gives CASQLAGVYNEQFF.

The sample holds one count of this clone. This chain links TRBV6-6 with TRBJ1-1; D call uncertain. Trimming cost V 5 bases and J 0 bases, with 10 bases left between them. The CDR3 sequence is 14 residues long. The germline V gene encodes CDR1 MNHNY and CDR2 SVGAGI (reference sequence). CDR3 region: CASSRAFLNTEAFF. The CDR3 DNA reads TGTGCCAGCAGTCGCGCGTTCCTGAACACTGAAGCTTTCTTT.

This chain connects TRBV19 to TRBJ2-2; D might be TRBD2 (6 bases). This CDR3 is built from 15 residues. Trimming took 7 bases from V and 6 from J, leaving 18 bases between them. Per the germline V gene, CDR1 is LNHDA and CDR2 is SQIVND (reference sequence). As DNA, the CDR3 is TGTGCCAGTAAGGATTACCGGGAGCCCCCCGGGGAGCTGTTTTTT. Protein product: CASKDYREPPGELFF.

In its sample, this clone was seen a few times. The chain has TRBV30 and TRBJ1-4, with a tentative D call TRBD1 (5 bases). In germline, CDR1 is GTSNPN, CDR2 SVGIG (reference sequence). The germline V and J ends were trimmed by 1 base and 5 bases, with 11 bases remaining between them. The length of the CDR3 is 14 residues. CDR3 DNA sequence: TGTGCCTGGAGTGCCGACAGCTTCAATGAAAAACTGTTTTTT. Its translation is CAWSADSFNEKLFF.

This rearrangement joins TRBV6-1 to TRBJ1-3; a possible D gene is TRBD1 (5 bases). The ends were cut back, 6 bases at V and 4 bases at J, with 13 bases in the middle. Germline assignment: CDR1 MNHNS and CDR2 SASEGT. The CDR3 has 14 residues. In nucleotides, the CDR3 is TGTGCCAGCAGCACCCGGGACTCCGGAAACACCATATATTTT. Amino acid sequence: CASSTRDSGNTIYF.

DNA of the CDR3: TGTGCAAGTCGCTTCCCCAACTCCAAGGTCAAGTTGGGGCCTGGGGCCAACGTCCTGACTTTC. It yields the protein CASRFPNSKVKLGPGANVLTF. J is TRBJ2-6 and V is TRBV12-2; the table's D call TRBD1 went unverified against the DNA. TRBV12-2 is assigned pseudogene status. CDR3 length equals 21 residues.

The sample holds one count of this clone. The chain joins TRBV25-1 to TRBJ1-2; the D is unclear. V was clipped by 3 bases and J by 4 bases, with 9 bases between them. Germline CDR1 reads MGHDK; CDR2 reads SYGVNS. The CDR3 consists of 13 residues. CDR3 sequence reads: CASSESSGYGYTF. Here the CDR3 DNA reads TGTGCCAGCAGTGAGTCCTCGGGCTATGGCTACACCTTC.

The chain has TRBV9 and TRBJ1-1; no clear D. V was clipped by 0 bases and J by 7 bases, with 16 bases between them. The germline CDR1 and CDR2 sequences are SGDLS and YYNGEE. This CDR3 comprises 15 residues. The CDR3 sequence is CASSVAGSGGYEAFF. The CDR3 region has the DNA TGTGCCAGCAGCGTAGCGGGCAGCGGAGGTTATGAAGCTTTCTTT.

This clone has just a few counts. V gene TRBV28 combines with J gene TRBJ1-1, with D unclear. The CDR3 is 13 residues long. V was pared by 6 bases and J by 6 bases, with 14 bases between. Germline V lookup: CDR1 MDHEN, CDR2 SYDVKM. The CDR3 nucleotides read TGTGCCAGCAGAGCCCGGAGCACATCTGAAGCTTTCTTT. This encodes CASRARSTSEAFF.

V is TRBV7-2 and J is TRBJ2-2; D call uncertain. CDR1 and CDR2 (germline): SGHTA, FQGNSA. The germline V and J ends were trimmed by 5 bases and 5 bases, with 12 bases remaining between them. The CDR3 is 14 residues long. CDR3 protein: CASSPNVGTGELFF. CDR3 sequence (DNA): TGTGCCAGCAGCCCCAATGTGGGGACCGGGGAGCTGTTTTTT.

V gene TRBV2 combines with J gene TRBJ1-1; D is undetermined. The CDR3 extends over 18 amino acids. CDR1 is SNHLY and CDR2 is FYNNEI in the germline V gene. Trimming took 0 bases from V and 1 from J, leaving 18 bases between them. CDR3 amino acids: CASSEAGYFDTKNTEAFF. The CDR3 region has the DNA TGTGCCAGCAGTGAAGCGGGGTACTTTGACACAAAGAACACTGAAGCTTTCTTT.

V is TRBV5-1 and J is TRBJ1-2; D not resolved. Trimming removed 0 bases from V and 0 bases from J, with 12 bases in between. Per germline, CDR1 SGHRS and CDR2 YFSETQ. The CDR3 totals 16 residues. The CDR3 nucleotides read TGCGCCAGCAGCTTGGGAGGGTCTGTCGCTAACTATGGCTACACCTTC. This gives the protein CASSLGGSVANYGYTF.

The V gene is TRBV27, the J gene TRBJ1-2; TRBD1 matches 8 bases. The CDR3 covers 14 residues. Germline values: CDR1 MNHEY, CDR2 SMNVEV (reference sequence). Unmatched junction bases numbered 8, after V lost 4 bases and J lost 7 bases. The CDR3 reads CASSSDREVAGYTF. Written as DNA, the CDR3 is TGTGCCAGCAGTTCGGACAGGGAGGTAGCTGGCTACACCTTC.

The rearrangement links TRBV5-4 to TRBJ2-2, with D possibly TRBD1 on 6 matching bases. V was trimmed by 0 bases and J by 6 bases, leaving 12 bases between them. Germline values: CDR1 SGHNT, CDR2 YYREEE (reference sequence). This CDR3 has 15 residues. CDR3 amino acids: CASSLEGGRAGELFF. In DNA form, the CDR3 reads TGTGCCAGCAGCTTGGAAGGGGGAAGGGCCGGGGAGCTGTTTTTT.

The chain couples TRBV6-6 to TRBJ1-6, with 7 bases fitting TRBD1. The V segment lost 7 bases and the J segment 7 bases; nucleotides outside the gene matches: 10. Germline V gene sequence: CDR1 MNHNY, CDR2 SVGAGI (reference sequence). The CDR3 has 15 residues. Written as DNA, the CDR3 is TGTGCCAGCACCCAAGACGAGGGGGCCAATTCACCCCTCCACTTT. The encoded protein is CASTQDEGANSPLHF.

V gene TRBV5-4 combines with J gene TRBJ2-5, with 7 nucleotides matching TRBD1. V shed 2 bases, J shed 5 bases, and the junction held 6 bases outside the gene matches. The CDR3 has 14 residues. The germline CDR1 and CDR2 sequences are SGHNT and YYREEE (reference sequence). CDR3 nucleotide sequence: TGTGCCAGCAGCTTTGGACAGGCAGGGGAGACCCAGTACTTC. This encodes CASSFGQAGETQYF.

This clone was found once. The chain uses TRBV4-1 and TRBJ2-2; 7 bases are shared with TRBD2. The germline gives CDR1 MGHRA, CDR2 YSYEKL. The J segment lost 5 bases and the V segment lost 4 bases, leaving 7 bases of the junction unmatched. This CDR3 comprises 15 residues. CDR3 loop: CASSPQGGHTGELFF. CDR3 DNA sequence: TGCGCCAGCAGCCCTCAGGGAGGGCATACCGGGGAGCTGTTTTTT.

This clone was counted ten times or more. The CDR3 sequence: CASSSLGGGNTEAFF. The CDR3 bases are TGTGCCAGCAGTTCCCTAGGGGGAGGGAACACTGAAGCTTTCTTT. The rearrangement links TRBV27 to TRBJ1-1; TRBD1 might be the D (6 bases). CDR1 MNHEY and CDR2 SMNVEV come from the germline V gene (reference sequence). The V end lost 4 bases, the J end lost 1 base, and 13 bases lay between the germline ends. This CDR3 has 15 residues.

The J gene is TRBJ2-5, the V gene TRBV7-9; D is uncertain. Germline assignment: CDR1 SEHNR and CDR2 FQNEAQ (reference sequence). Deletions cut 4 bases from V and 8 bases from J, with 17 bases between. The CDR3 has 14 amino acids. CDR3 bases: TGTGCCAGCAGCTCCGGTAGTGGGCATGACACCCAGTACTTC. Protein product: CASSSGSGHDTQYF. The whole variable domain, filled in from reference TRBV7-9 and TRBJ2-5, reads DTGVSQNPRHKITKRGQNVTFRCDPISEHNRLYWYRQTLGQGPEFLTYFQNEAQLEKSRLLSDRFSAERPKGSFSTLEIQRTEQGDSAMYLCASSSGSGHDTQYFGPGTRLLVL.

The CDR3 spells CASSLSSGSYEQYF. The CDR3 DNA reads as TGTGCCAGCAGCTTGTCTAGCGGGAGCTACGAGCAGTACTTC. This sequence joins TRBV13 and TRBJ2-7; 10 bases match TRBD2. Germline assignment: CDR1 PRHDT and CDR2 FYEKMQ (reference sequence). V trimming: 3 bases; J trimming: 3 bases; junction bases outside the gene matches: 2. CDR3 size: 14 residues. Variable domain in full (rest from reference TRBV13 and TRBJ2-7): AAGVIQSPRHLIKEKRETATLKCYPIPRHDTVYWYQQGPGQDPQFLISFYEKMQSDKGSIPDRFSAQQFSDYHSELNMSSLELGDSALYFCASSLSSGSYEQYFGPGTRLTVT.

The CDR3 loop is CASTRGLSNTGELFF. In DNA, the CDR3 is TGTGCCAGCACAAGGGGACTGTCGAACACCGGGGAGCTGTTTTTT. The chain couples TRBV7-2 to TRBJ2-2, with D perhaps TRBD2 (6 bases). Trimming cost V 7 bases and J 0 bases, with 12 bases left between them. Looked up from germline, CDR1 is SGHTA and CDR2 is FQGNSA. The CDR3 spans 15 residues.

The J gene is TRBJ2-2, the V gene TRBV4-2; possible D gene TRBD1, 6 bases. Germline assignment: CDR1 LGHNA and CDR2 YNFKEQ. The V gene lost 4 bases and the J gene lost 0 bases, with 15 bases spanning the gap. The CDR3 is made up of 17 amino acids. The CDR3, as DNA: TGTGCCAGCAGCCCGAGGGCCGGGACAACGAACACCGGGGAGCTGTTTTTT. Amino acids: CASSPRAGTTNTGELFF.

The V gene is TRBV6-6, the J gene TRBJ2-7; tentatively, D is TRBD1 or TRBD2 (7 bases each). The V end was cut by 6 bases, the J end by 5 bases, with 17 bases between. CDR3 size: 14 residues. CDR1 is MNHNY, CDR2 SVGAGI, per germline (reference sequence). The CDR3 DNA reads as TGTGCCAGCAGACCCAGGGGGGGTCACCACGAGCAGTACTTC. Translated: CASRPRGGHHEQYF.

The V call is TRBV28, the J call TRBJ2-5, with 11 positions matching TRBD2. Trimming took 7 bases from V and 2 from J; bases not matched to a gene: 9. Germline lookup yields CDR1 MDHEN and CDR2 SYDVKM. The CDR3 has 16 residues. For the CDR3, the DNA is TGTGCCAGCAACCGACTAGCGGGAACCTCTCAAGAGACCCAGTACTTC. Translating gives CASNRLAGTSQETQYF. Variable domain in full (rest from reference TRBV28 and TRBJ2-5): DVKVTQSSRYLVKRTGEKVFLECVQDMDHENMFWYRQDPGLGLRLIYFSYDVKMKEKGDIPEGYSVSREKKERFSLILESASTNQTSMYLCASNRLAGTSQETQYFGPGTRLLVL.

V usage is TRBV5-6 and J usage is TRBJ2-7; D is unclear. V lost 0 bases and J lost 3, with 13 bases in between. Germline V CDR1 and CDR2: SGHDT, YYEEEE. The CDR3 length is 15 residues. CDR3 protein: CASSLAPTKGYEQYF. For the CDR3, the DNA is TGTGCCAGCAGCTTGGCCCCCACGAAAGGCTACGAGCAGTACTTC. Variable domain in full (rest from reference TRBV5-6 and TRBJ2-7): DAGVTQSPTHLIKTRGQQVTLRCSPKSGHDTVSWYQQALGQGPQFIFQYYEEEERQRGNFPDRFSGHQFPNYSSELNVNALLLGDSALYLCASSLAPTKGYEQYFGPGTRLTVT.

The V gene is TRBV9, the J gene TRBJ2-7; 12 bases fit TRBD2. J lost 5 bases, V lost 1 base, and 7 bases had no gene match. This CDR3 has 16 residues. CDR1 is SGDLS and CDR2 is YYNGEE in the germline V gene. The CDR3 reads CASSVSSGRVGDEQYF. CDR3 sequence (DNA): TGTGCCAGCAGCGTATCTAGCGGGAGGGTCGGGGACGAGCAGTACTTC. Full variable domain (remainder filled in from reference TRBV9 and TRBJ2-7): DSGVTQTPKHLITATGQRVTLRCSPRSGDLSVYWYQQSLDQGLQFLIQYYNGEERAKGNILERFSAQQFPDLHSELNLSSLELGDSALYFCASSVSSGRVGDEQYFGPGTRLTVT.

This chain links TRBV7-9 with TRBJ1-3, with TRBD1 matching 7 bases. With V trimmed by 5 bases and J by 5 bases, 9 bases remained unmatched. Per germline, CDR1 SEHNR and CDR2 FQNEAQ (reference sequence). The CDR3 is 15 residues long. In DNA, the CDR3 is TGTGCCAGCAGCGAGGGACAGTGGGACCGAAACACCATATATTTT. It codes for CASSEGQWDRNTIYF.

This chain connects TRBV2 to TRBJ2-3, with TRBD2 identical over 14 bases. With V trimmed by 6 bases and J by 4 bases, 3 bases remained unmatched. Germline-derived CDR1 and CDR2 are SNHLY and FYNNEI. There are 15 residues in the CDR3. The DNA of the CDR3 is TGTGCCAGCAGCCGACTAGCGGGGGGGGCAGATACGCAGTATTTT. Protein product: CASSRLAGGADTQYF.